A single sample gave rise to the 21 T cell receptor beta chains below, sequenced in a study of cytomegalovirus exposure and HLA in healthy donors. 60 Vbeta and 13 Jbeta primers were used in PCR. Only in-frame clones appear in the TCRdb table, and some are missing; sequencing was by immunoSEQ multiplex PCR. The specimen's table records tens of thousands of clones. Specimen: PBMCs. These receptors all come from a woman under 30 in good health and CMV-seronegative.

This chain links TRBV4-2 with TRBJ1-3; TRBD1 matches at 7 bases. With 2 bases clipped from V and 4 bases from J, the junction kept 11 bases outside the gene matches. The CDR3 consists of 17 residues. The germline V gene encodes CDR1 LGHNA and CDR2 YNFKEQ. DNA for the CDR3: TGTGCCAGCAGCCAAACGCGGAGACAGGGCTTAGGAAACACCATATATTTT. This codes for CASSQTRRQGLGNTIYF.

The V and J genes are TRBV6-1 and TRBJ2-7; 9 bases are shared with TRBD1. V dropped 6 bases and J dropped 2; count of bases not matched to a gene: 5. The CDR3 runs to 14 residues. In germline, CDR1 is MNHNS, CDR2 SASEGT. CDR3 in DNA: TGTGCCAGCAGGGGACAGGGATTCGCCTACGAGCAGTACTTC. It codes for CASRGQGFAYEQYF.

The V gene is TRBV9, the J gene TRBJ1-2, with TRBD1 matching 9 bases. This CDR3 has 15 amino acids. V was pared by 2 bases and J by 5 bases, with 7 bases of the junction left unmatched. Germline V gene sequence: CDR1 SGDLS, CDR2 YYNGEE. This chain's CDR3 is CASSVDRGTSYGYTF. The DNA for the CDR3 is TGTGCCAGCAGCGTGGACAGGGGAACTAGTTATGGCTACACCTTC.

This chain uses TRBV18 with TRBJ2-7; perhaps TRBD2 as D (7 bases). Between the trimmed V and J ends, which lost 3 bases and 0 bases, there was a span of 15 bases. Germline V gene lookup returns CDR1 KGHSH and CDR2 LQKENI. This CDR3 is 16 amino acids long. This CDR3 reads CASSPGGGLSSYEQYF. In nucleotides, the CDR3 is TGTGCCAGCTCACCGGGAGGGGGACTGAGCTCCTACGAGCAGTACTTC.

The J gene is TRBJ2-7, the V gene TRBV28; tentative D call: TRBD2 (5 bases). V lost 8 bases to trimming and J lost 3 bases, with 20 bases between them. The germline gives CDR1 MDHEN, CDR2 SYDVKM. The CDR3 covers 15 residues. The CDR3 loop is CASPPSGSYSYEQYF. CDR3 nucleotides: TGTGCCAGCCCTCCTAGTGGGAGTTATAGCTACGAGCAGTACTTC.

CDR3: CASSGMWGRDTGELFF. The CDR3 nucleotides are TGTGCCAGCAGTGGGATGTGGGGGAGGGACACCGGGGAGCTGTTTTTT. The chain uses TRBV2 and TRBJ2-2; 7 bases agree with TRBD2. Losses at the gene ends were 4 bases for V and 3 bases for J; bases not matched to a gene: 8. CDR1 SNHLY and CDR2 FYNNEI come from the germline V gene. This CDR3 comprises 16 residues.

The rearrangement joins TRBV6-5 to TRBJ2-5; 9 bases align to TRBD2. This CDR3 comprises 16 residues. J lost 4 bases, V lost 0 bases, and 6 bases had no gene match. CDR1 MNHEY and CDR2 SVGAGI come from the germline V gene. CDR3 bases: TGTGCCAGCAGTTACTCGAGGGGAGCGGGAGGAGAGACCCAGTACTTC. Translated, it gives CASSYSRGAGGETQYF.

The gene calls are TRBV7-9 and TRBJ2-2; tentative D call: TRBD2 (5 bases). V gave up 1 base and J gave up 3 bases, with 15 bases separating them. This CDR3 spans 17 amino acids. Germline assignment: CDR1 SEHNR and CDR2 FQNEAQ (reference sequence). CDR3 amino acids: CASSLEVRPDYTGELFF. For the CDR3, the DNA is TGTGCCAGCAGCTTAGAGGTCCGGCCGGACTACACCGGGGAGCTGTTTTTT. Together with reference TRBV7-9 and TRBJ2-2, the CDR3 gives the full variable domain: DTGVSQNPRHKITKRGQNVTFRCDPISEHNRLYWYRQTLGQGPEFLTYFQNEAQLEKSRLLSDRFSAERPKGSFSTLEIQRTEQGDSAMYLCASSLEVRPDYTGELFFGEGSRLTVL.

This chain links TRBV30 with TRBJ2-3, with 10 bases identical to TRBD2. V lost 1 base, J lost 3 bases, and 4 bases stayed unmatched. Germline CDR1 reads GTSNPN; CDR2 reads SVGIG (reference sequence). CDR3 length: 15 residues. CDR3 residues: CAWSGGSGRTDTQYF. CDR3 nucleotides: TGTGCCTGGAGTGGCGGTAGCGGGAGGACAGATACGCAGTATTTT.

This rearrangement joins TRBV4-1 to TRBJ2-3; 9 bases map to TRBD1. The CDR3 sequence is 15 residues long. With V trimmed by 3 bases and J by 4 bases, 5 bases remained unmatched. Per the germline V gene, CDR1 is MGHRA and CDR2 is YSYEKL. CDR3 protein: CASSHPGQGADTQYF. The CDR3 coding sequence is TGCGCCAGCAGCCATCCGGGACAGGGTGCAGATACGCAGTATTTT.

The gene calls are TRBV2 and TRBJ2-7; D gene uncertain. Trimming took 7 bases from V and 3 from J, leaving 10 bases between them. Germline V gene sequence: CDR1 SNHLY, CDR2 FYNNEI. The CDR3 extends over 12 amino acids. The CDR3 here is CASTEELYEQYF. The CDR3 nucleotides read TGTGCCAGCACCGAAGAGCTCTACGAGCAGTACTTC.

Regarding this clone: The junction departs from germline at one end; a sequencing error may be responsible. This sequence joins TRBV30 and TRBJ1-5; the D gene is possibly TRBD1 (5 bases). Germline V gene sequence: CDR1 GTSNPN, CDR2 SVGIG (reference sequence). The CDR3 contains 15 residues. The CDR3 nucleotides read TGTGCCGGGAGTGTAGGGCAGGGATGGAATCAGCCCCAGCATTTT. Translated: CAGSVGQGWNQPQHF.

CDR3 region: CAATGHLYEQYF. The CDR3 DNA reads as TGTGCCGCCACGGGACACCTCTACGAGCAGTACTTC. V is TRBV30 and J is TRBJ2-7, with a tentative D call TRBD1 (6 bases). The germline gives CDR1 GTSNPN, CDR2 SVGIG (reference sequence). V dropped 8 bases and J dropped 3 bases, with 14 bases sitting between them. The CDR3 covers 12 residues.

The gene calls are TRBV15 and TRBJ2-7; 9 bases agree with TRBD1. The junction had 11 bases not matched to a gene; V was cut back by 5 bases and J by 3 bases. The CDR3 consists of 16 residues. Per the germline V gene, CDR1 is LNHNV and CDR2 is YYDKDF (reference sequence). CDR3 sequence: CATSALDRGIFYEQYF. For the CDR3, the DNA is TGTGCCACCAGCGCCCTCGACAGGGGGATCTTCTACGAGCAGTACTTC.

V usage is TRBV5-4 and J usage is TRBJ2-2; TRBD2 matches 9 bases. Germline V gene sequence: CDR1 SGHNT, CDR2 YYREEE (reference sequence). V lost 0 bases, J lost 5 bases, and 5 bases stayed unmatched. The CDR3 spans 16 residues. CDR3 bases: TGTGCCAGCAGCTTGGTCGCTAGCGGGAAGACCGGGGAGCTGTTTTTT. Translated: CASSLVASGKTGELFF.

The chain combines TRBV2 with TRBJ2-7; 8 bases fit TRBD2. Unmatched junction bases numbered 11, after V lost 8 bases and J lost 5 bases. CDR3 length: 14 amino acids. Per the germline V gene, CDR1 is SNHLY and CDR2 is FYNNEI. The CDR3 spells CASGETSVMNEQYF. The CDR3 nucleotides are TGTGCCAGCGGGGAGACTAGCGTAATGAACGAGCAGTACTTC.

The chain joins TRBV5-1 to TRBJ1-3; D unresolved. V was pared by 1 base and J by 2 bases, with 7 bases between. The germline gives CDR1 SGHRS, CDR2 YFSETQ. The CDR3 is 14 amino acids. The CDR3: CASSLLSAGNTIYF. DNA of the CDR3: TGCGCCAGCAGCTTGTTGTCGGCTGGAAACACCATATATTTT.

V gene TRBV2 combines with J gene TRBJ2-2; the D is unclear. V lost 6 bases, J lost 7 bases, and 9 bases lay in between. CDR1 is SNHLY and CDR2 is FYNNEI in the germline V gene. This CDR3 has 12 amino acids. The CDR3 sequence is CASSYPGGELFF. The CDR3 DNA follows: TGTGCCAGCAGCTACCCGGGCGGGGAGCTGTTTTTT.

V and J are TRBV18 and TRBJ2-7; TRBD2 is a possible D gene (6 bases). The germline V gene has CDR1 KGHSH and CDR2 LQKENI. The ends were cut back, 6 bases at V and 2 bases at J, with 11 bases in the middle. The CDR3 has 13 amino acids. CDR3 loop: CASSPASAYEQYF. The CDR3 bases are TGTGCCAGCTCCCCCGCTAGCGCCTACGAGCAGTACTTC. The variable domain in full, with the rest retrieved from reference TRBV18 and TRBJ2-7, is NAGVMQNPRHLVRRRGQEARLRCSPMKGHSHVYWYRQLPEEGLKFMVYLQKENIIDESGMPKERFSAEFPKEGPSILRIQQVVRGDSAAYFCASSPASAYEQYFGPGTRLTVT.

The CDR3 loop reads CASSQSAGTSISYEQYF. CDR3 DNA: TGCGCCAGCAGCCAATCAGCCGGGACTAGCATCTCCTACGAGCAGTACTTC. J is TRBJ2-7 and V is TRBV4-1; TRBD2 matches at 9 bases. The CDR3 is 17 amino acids. Trimming took 2 bases from V and 0 from J; bases not matched to a gene: 8. Looked up from germline, CDR1 is MGHRA and CDR2 is YSYEKL.

The chain employs TRBV10-1 and TRBJ1-6; D gene uncertain. The CDR3 has 12 amino acids. V lost 3 bases to trimming and J lost 8 bases, with 5 bases between them. Germline CDR1 is WNHNN and CDR2 is SYGVQD (reference sequence). The chain's CDR3 is CASSDNHSPLHF. As DNA, the CDR3 is TGCGCCAGCAGTGATAATCATTCACCCCTCCACTTT.